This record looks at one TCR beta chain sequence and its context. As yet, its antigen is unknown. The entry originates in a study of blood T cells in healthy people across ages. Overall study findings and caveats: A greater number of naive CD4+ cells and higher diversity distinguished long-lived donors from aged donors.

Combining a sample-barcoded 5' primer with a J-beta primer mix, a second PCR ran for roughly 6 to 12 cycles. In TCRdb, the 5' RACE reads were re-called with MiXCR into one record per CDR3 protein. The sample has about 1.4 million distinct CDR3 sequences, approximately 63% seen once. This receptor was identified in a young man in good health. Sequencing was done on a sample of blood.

CDR3 loop: CASSLWGEGANVLTF. The CDR3 DNA reads TGTGCCAGCAGTTTGTGGGGGGAAGGGGCCAACGTCCTGACTTTC. J is TRBJ2-6 and V is TRBV28, with TRBD2 as a possible D gene (6 bases). V shed 3 bases and J shed 4 bases, with 10 bases lying between them. The CDR3 extends over 15 amino acids. Germline lookup yields CDR1 MDHEN and CDR2 SYDVKM.